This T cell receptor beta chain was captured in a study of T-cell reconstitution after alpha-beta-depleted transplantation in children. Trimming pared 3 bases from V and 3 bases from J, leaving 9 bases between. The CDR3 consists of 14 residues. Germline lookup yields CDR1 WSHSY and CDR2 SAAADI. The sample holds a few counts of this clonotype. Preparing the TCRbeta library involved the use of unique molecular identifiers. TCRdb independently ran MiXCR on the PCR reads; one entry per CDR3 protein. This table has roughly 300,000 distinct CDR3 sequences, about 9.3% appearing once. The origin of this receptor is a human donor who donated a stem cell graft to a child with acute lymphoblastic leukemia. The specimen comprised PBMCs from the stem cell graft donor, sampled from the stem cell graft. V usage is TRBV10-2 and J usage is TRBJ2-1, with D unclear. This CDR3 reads CASSDLLDYNEQFF. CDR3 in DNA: TGCGCCAGCAGTGATTTGCTGGACTACAATGAGCAGTTCTTC.